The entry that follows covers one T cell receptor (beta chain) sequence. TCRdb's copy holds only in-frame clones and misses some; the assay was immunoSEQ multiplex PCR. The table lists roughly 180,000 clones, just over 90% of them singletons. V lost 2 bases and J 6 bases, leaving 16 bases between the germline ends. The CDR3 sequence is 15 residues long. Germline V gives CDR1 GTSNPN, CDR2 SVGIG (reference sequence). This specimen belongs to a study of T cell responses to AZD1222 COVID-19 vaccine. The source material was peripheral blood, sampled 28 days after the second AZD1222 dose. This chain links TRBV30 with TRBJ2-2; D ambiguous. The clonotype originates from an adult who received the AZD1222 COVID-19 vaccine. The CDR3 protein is CAWSPLGTVPGELFF. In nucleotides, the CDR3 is TGTGCCTGGAGTCCACTCGGTACTGTCCCCGGGGAGCTGTTTTTT.